A single sample is the source of the 23 T cell receptor beta chains below, sequenced in a study of T-cell memory formation after mild COVID-19. TCRdb recomputed calls from the 5' RACE reads with MiXCR, one row per CDR3 protein. The data contain 290,000 or so distinct CDR3 sequences, roughly a fifth of them singletons. Material for sequencing was PBMCs or a T cell subset sorted from them (not recorded which). Source of these receptors: a man younger than 30 who had mild COVID-19 (a few samples of this study predate the infection). Cell type and time point are not known.

This clonotype has a handful of counts. V usage is TRBV20-1 and J usage is TRBJ2-5; a weak D match, TRBD1 (6 bases). Looked up from germline, CDR1 is DFQATT and CDR2 is SNEGSKA (reference sequence). The CDR3 is 14 residues long. V was shortened by 1 base and J by 1 base, with 10 bases between the two germline ends. CDR3 sequence reads: CSARGVDSQETQYF. In DNA form, the CDR3 reads TGCAGTGCTAGAGGAGTGGACAGCCAAGAGACCCAGTACTTC.

The V gene is TRBV7-9, the J gene TRBJ2-3, with 8 bases that match TRBD1. Germline V gene data show CDR1 as SEHNR and CDR2 as FQNEAQ (reference sequence). Trimming removed 3 bases from V and 3 bases from J; junction bases left unmatched: 11. This CDR3 comprises 17 residues. The CDR3 protein is CASSFWTGSQRTDTQYF. CDR3 DNA: TGTGCCAGCAGCTTCTGGACAGGGAGTCAAAGGACAGATACGCAGTATTTT.

A few counts support this clonotype. This chain uses TRBV5-6 with TRBJ2-5, with D unclear. The CDR3 is 14 amino acids. Between the trimmed V and J ends, which lost 4 bases and 4 bases, there was a span of 14 bases. Germline V CDR1 and CDR2: SGHDT, YYEEEE. Here the CDR3 reads CASSRGGWAETQYF. CDR3 sequence (DNA): TGTGCCAGCAGCCGCGGTGGATGGGCAGAGACCCAGTACTTC.

V usage is TRBV7-8 and J usage is TRBJ1-1; D might be TRBD1 (6 bases). V gave up 4 bases and J gave up 0 bases, with 9 bases separating them. The CDR3 contains 14 residues. Germline lookup yields CDR1 SGHVS and CDR2 FQNEAQ. The CDR3, as DNA: TGTGCCAGCAGCTGGGGGGCCATGAACACTGAAGCTTTCTTT. This codes for CASSWGAMNTEAFF.

This clonotype has ten or more counts. The chain couples TRBV15 to TRBJ1-2; TRBD1 matches at 8 bases. This CDR3 is 13 amino acids long. V dropped 8 bases and J dropped 9; count of bases not matched to a gene: 11. Germline CDR1 and CDR2: LNHNV and YYDKDF (reference sequence). The CDR3 region has the DNA TGTGCCACCCGATTCCAGGGGGCTATACGCTACACCTTC. Protein: CATRFQGAIRYTF.

The J gene is TRBJ1-1, the V gene TRBV7-6; D is uncertain. Germline V gene data show CDR1 as SGHVS and CDR2 as FNYEAQ. V lost 6 bases to trimming and J lost 2 bases, with 16 bases between them. The CDR3 extends over 15 amino acids. The CDR3 nucleotides read TGTGCCAGCAGGCAGTGGTCGGGCCCAAACACTGAAGCTTTCTTT. Encoded protein: CASRQWSGPNTEAFF.

The rearrangement joins TRBV2 to TRBJ1-5; weak D call: TRBD1 (5 bases). Trimming removed 5 bases at V and 4 bases at J, with 15 bases between. The CDR3 is 15 amino acids. Germline V gives CDR1 SNHLY, CDR2 FYNNEI. CDR3 bases: TGTGCCAGCAGTCCTCTCGGACGGACAAATCAGCCCCAGCATTTT. Protein product: CASSPLGRTNQPQHF.

J is TRBJ1-2 and V is TRBV7-2, with D unresolved. CDR1 is SGHTA and CDR2 is FQGNSA in the germline V gene. This CDR3 is 15 amino acids long. Trimming left V 5 bases short and J 0 bases short, with 13 bases between. The CDR3 DNA reads TGTGCCAGCAGCCAAACCTTAAGTACTAACTATGGCTACACCTTC. It encodes CASSQTLSTNYGYTF.

The chain combines TRBV20-1 with TRBJ2-4; D ambiguous. Per germline, CDR1 DFQATT and CDR2 SNEGSKA (reference sequence). Trimming stripped 0 bases from V and 0 bases from J, with 9 bases between. This CDR3 comprises 15 residues. The CDR3 sequence: CSARDSAEAKNIQYF. CDR3 sequence (DNA): TGCAGTGCTAGAGATAGTGCCGAAGCCAAAAACATTCAGTACTTC.

This rearrangement joins TRBV7-9 to TRBJ2-1; TRBD2 aligns across 8 bases. CDR1 and CDR2 (germline): SEHNR, FQNEAQ (reference sequence). Unmatched junction bases numbered 3, after V lost 5 bases and J lost 3 bases. This CDR3 has 14 amino acids. CDR3 nucleotides: TGTGCCAGCAGCACCGGGACTAGCTACAATGAGCAGTTCTTC. It encodes CASSTGTSYNEQFF.

This clonotype occurred many times. This rearrangement joins TRBV2 to TRBJ1-6; D call uncertain. Between the trimmed V and J ends, which lost 10 bases and 13 bases, there was a span of 20 bases. CDR1 is SNHLY and CDR2 is FYNNEI in the germline V gene. The CDR3 sequence is 13 residues long. CDR3 nucleotide sequence: TGTGCCAAGGGAAAGCCCCCCCAGGATCCCCTCCACTTT. It specifies CAKGKPPQDPLHF.

The chain joins TRBV5-1 to TRBJ2-5, with a tentative D call TRBD2 (6 bases). The CDR3 extends over 13 amino acids. V was pared by 5 bases and J by 4 bases, with 12 bases between. Germline V CDR1 and CDR2: SGHRS, YFSETQ. The CDR3 loop is CASSWGLGETQYF. For the CDR3, the DNA is TGCGCCAGCAGTTGGGGACTGGGAGAGACCCAGTACTTC. The variable domain in full, with the rest retrieved from reference TRBV5-1 and TRBJ2-5, is KAGVTQTPRYLIKTRGQQVTLSCSPISGHRSVSWYQQTPGQGLQFLFEYFSETQRNKGNFPGRFSGRQFSNSRSEMNVSTLELGDSALYLCASSWGLGETQYFGPGTRLLVL.

The chain uses TRBV7-2 and TRBJ2-3; 7 bases match TRBD2. The CDR3 is made up of 15 amino acids. Trimming removed 5 bases from V and 1 base from J; junction bases left unmatched: 6. Germline CDR1 and CDR2: SGHTA and FQGNSA. CDR3 region: CASSRGGPGTDTQYF. The CDR3 coding sequence is TGTGCCAGCAGCCGCGGGGGACCTGGCACAGATACGCAGTATTTT.

V usage is TRBV13 and J usage is TRBJ1-2; 7 nucleotides match TRBD1. The V segment lost 3 bases and the J segment 4 bases; nucleotides outside the gene matches: 11. The CDR3 totals 16 residues. The germline CDR1 and CDR2 sequences are PRHDT and FYEKMQ (reference sequence). The CDR3 DNA reads TGTGCCAGCAGCTTGAAGGGGGCTATCTCTCCCTATGGCTACACCTTC. Amino acids: CASSLKGAISPYGYTF.

This sequence joins TRBV28 and TRBJ2-7; 7 bases match TRBD1. Trimming removed 6 bases from V and 5 bases from J; junction bases left unmatched: 13. The CDR3 is 15 residues long. From germline, CDR1 is MDHEN and CDR2 SYDVKM. CDR3 residues: CASSAPATGSHEQYV. As DNA, the CDR3 is TGTGCCAGCAGCGCGCCTGCGACAGGGAGCCACGAGCAGTACGTC.

The rearrangement uses TRBV6-2 or TRBV6-3 and TRBJ2-2; D tentatively fits TRBD1 or TRBD2 (5 bases each). V was trimmed by 7 bases and J by 5 bases, leaving 17 bases between them. Germline CDR1 reads MNHEY; CDR2 reads SVGEGT. This CDR3 contains 15 residues. The CDR3 spells CASTSVGVDTGELFF. The CDR3 nucleotides read TGTGCCAGCACCTCAGTGGGGGTAGATACCGGGGAGCTGTTTTTT.

V and J are TRBV15 and TRBJ2-5, with 7 positions matching TRBD2. The CDR3 runs 13 residues. CDR1 is LNHNV and CDR2 is YYDKDF in the germline V gene (reference sequence). J lost 5 bases, V lost 8 bases, and 8 bases had no gene match. The DNA of the CDR3 is TGTGCCACCGCCGGGGGGACGAGGGAGACCCAGTACTTC. Its protein product is CATAGGTRETQYF.

This clonotype was detected only a few times. V usage is TRBV4-3 and J usage is TRBJ2-3; D gene uncertain. Germline V CDR1 and CDR2: LGHNA, YSLEER. The V end lost 0 bases, the J end lost 4 bases, and 8 bases lay between the germline ends. The CDR3 totals 14 residues. CDR3: CASSQDGRADTQYF. Here the CDR3 DNA reads TGCGCCAGCAGCCAAGACGGGCGCGCAGATACGCAGTATTTT.

This clonotype showed up just a few times. The CDR3 region has the DNA TGTGCCAGCAGTGGTAGAAGGGAAGTGACCCAGTACTTC. The encoded protein is CASSGRREVTQYF. This chain connects TRBV2 to TRBJ2-5; D is unclear. The CDR3 sequence is 13 residues long. V was shortened by 4 bases and J by 7 bases, with 13 bases between the two germline ends. CDR1 and CDR2 from the germline V gene are SNHLY and FYNNEI.

This clonotype was found a few times. This chain joins TRBV9 and TRBJ1-6; tentatively, D is TRBD1 (6 bases). Trimming pared 3 bases from V and 9 bases from J, leaving 13 bases between. The germline V gene encodes CDR1 SGDLS and CDR2 YYNGEE. The CDR3 has 14 residues. For the CDR3, the DNA is TGTGCCAGCAGCGGAACAGGGTCGTTTTCACCCCTCCACTTT. Its protein is CASSGTGSFSPLHF.

Notes on this clonotype: Compared with germline, one end of the junction differs, possibly owing to a read error. J is TRBJ2-7 and V is TRBV7-9, with D perhaps matching TRBD1 (6 bases). CDR3 size: 14 residues. Germline V CDR1 and CDR2: SEHNR, FQNEAQ (reference sequence). The CDR3 region is CASSLEWGPKISDF. DNA for the CDR3: TGTGCCAGCAGCTTAGAATGGGGGCCTAAAATTTCCGACTTC.

The chain carries TRBV20-1 and TRBJ2-1; 9 bases agree with TRBD2. The CDR3 consists of 17 residues. Looked up from germline, CDR1 is DFQATT and CDR2 is SNEGSKA (reference sequence). The trim removed 6 bases at V and 6 bases at J, leaving 18 bases unmatched. The DNA of the CDR3 is TGCAGTGCCTTGTCAGACATTCTAGCGGGGAGCCCCAATGAGCAGTTCTTC. Its translation: CSALSDILAGSPNEQFF.

This clonotype was found a few times. This rearrangement joins TRBV11-2 to TRBJ1-5; 11 bases are a match to TRBD1. The CDR3 is made up of 15 amino acids. The V and J ends lost 4 bases and 8 bases, in that order; junction bases with no gene match: 7. CDR1 and CDR2 (germline): SGHAT, FQNNGV. DNA for the CDR3: TGTGCCAGCAGCTATGGGACAGGGGGGTCTGAGCCCCAGCATTTT. As protein: CASSYGTGGSEPQHF. Full variable domain (outside the CDR3, taken from reference TRBV11-2 and TRBJ1-5): EAGVAQSPRYKIIEKRQSVAFWCNPISGHATLYWYQQILGQGPKLLIQFQNNGVVDDSQLPKDRFSAERLKGVDSTLKIQPAKLEDSAVYLCASSYGTGGSEPQHFGDGTRLSIL.